This T cell receptor beta chain is from a study of blood T cell repertoires in COVID-19. Across the whole study: Acute and convalescent COVID-19 samples came from the United States, Italy and Spain. T cells, B-cell-depleted T cells, or PBMCs supplied cDNA or gDNA.

TCRdb keeps only in-frame clones here, not all; method: immunoSEQ multiplex PCR. The table lists approximately 31,000 clones, 65% to 90% of them singletons. This CDR3 comprises 12 residues. Trimming took 2 bases from V and 6 from J, leaving 8 bases between them. CDR1 is LGHDT, CDR2 YNNKEL, per germline (reference sequence). The receptor was isolated from a man of 80 years or more with active COVID-19. Sequencing used peripheral blood. The V and J genes are TRBV3-1 (or the pseudogene TRBV3-2) and TRBJ2-7, with D maybe TRBD2 (5 bases). The CDR3 DNA sequence: TGTGCCAGCAGCCAATGGGCGGGCGAGCAGTACTTC. Its translation: CASSQWAGEQYF.